Each of the 23 T cell receptor beta chains below was sequenced from the same sample in a study of cytomegalovirus exposure and HLA in healthy donors. In the PCR, 60 Vbeta and 13 Jbeta primers were used. The assay was immunoSEQ multiplex PCR, and TCRdb's table has in-frame clones only and misses some. The sample includes about 150,000 clones. Sequenced input: PBMCs. The receptors come from a woman aged 45-59 years in good health and CMV-seronegative.

The genes are TRBV27 and TRBJ2-7; 11 nucleotides line up with TRBD2. The junction had 6 bases not matched to a gene; V was cut back by 5 bases and J by 3 bases. Germline V gives CDR1 MNHEY, CDR2 SMNVEV (reference sequence). The CDR3 runs 15 residues. The CDR3: CASSQGLAEIYEQYF. The DNA for the CDR3 is TGTGCCAGCAGTCAGGGACTAGCGGAAATCTACGAGCAGTACTTC.

This chain joins TRBV5-1 and TRBJ2-2, with 7 bases identical to TRBD2. Unmatched junction bases numbered 13, after V lost 4 bases and J lost 4 bases. There are 17 residues in the CDR3. Looked up from germline, CDR1 is SGHRS and CDR2 is YFSETQ. The CDR3 region is CASSPEGGILGTGELFF. The CDR3 DNA is TGCGCCAGCAGCCCCGAGGGAGGGATACTCGGCACCGGGGAGCTGTTTTTT.

The gene calls are TRBV5-6 and TRBJ1-2; no reliable D call. CDR1 and CDR2 from the germline V gene are SGHDT and YYEEEE. The CDR3 is 13 amino acids. The V and J ends lost 0 bases and 4 bases respectively, with 7 bases between them. The CDR3 region is CASSLDSPYGYTF. The CDR3 nucleotides are TGTGCCAGCAGCTTGGACAGTCCCTATGGCTACACCTTC.

The chain links TRBV5-1 to TRBJ2-3; TRBD2 matches 9 bases. This CDR3 has 16 amino acids. Trimming at V came to 4 bases and at J to 4 bases, leaving 10 bases not matched to a gene. The V gene's germline CDR1 is SGHRS and CDR2 YFSETQ. The DNA for the CDR3 is TGCGCCAGCAGCGTTCCTTTAGCGGGAGACTCAGATACGCAGTATTTT. Translating gives CASSVPLAGDSDTQYF.

The chain has TRBV30 and TRBJ1-4, with D maybe TRBD1 (6 bases). The CDR3 is 16 amino acids. CDR1 and CDR2 (germline): GTSNPN, SVGIG (reference sequence). With 4 bases removed from V and 0 bases from J, the gap between germline ends came to 15 bases. In nucleotides, the CDR3 is TGTGCCTGGATGACGACAGGCAGTGCAACTAATGAAAAACTGTTTTTT. Residues: CAWMTTGSATNEKLFF. The entire variable domain, with the rest obtained from reference TRBV30 and TRBJ1-4, is as follows: SQTIHQWPATLVQPVGSPLSLECTVEGTSNPNLYWYRQAAGRGLQLLFYSVGIGQISSEVPQNLSASRPQDRQFILSSKKLLLSDSGFYLCAWMTTGSATNEKLFFGSGTQLSVL.

The chain joins TRBV5-1 to TRBJ2-3, with 9 bases fitting TRBD2. Trimming removed 1 base from V and 2 bases from J; junction bases left unmatched: 2. Germline V gene sequence: CDR1 SGHRS, CDR2 YFSETQ. This CDR3 has 15 amino acids. Here the CDR3 DNA reads TGCGCCAGCAGCTTGCCTAGCGGGAACACAGATACGCAGTATTTT. It encodes CASSLPSGNTDTQYF. Full variable domain (remainder filled in from reference TRBV5-1 and TRBJ2-3): KAGVTQTPRYLIKTRGQQVTLSCSPISGHRSVSWYQQTPGQGLQFLFEYFSETQRNKGNFPGRFSGRQFSNSRSEMNVSTLELGDSALYLCASSLPSGNTDTQYFGPGTRLTVL.

The genes are TRBV30 and TRBJ2-2; possible D gene TRBD2, 6 bases. Germline-derived CDR1 and CDR2 are GTSNPN and SVGIG (reference sequence). V gave up 4 bases and J gave up 0 bases, with 9 bases separating them. This CDR3 is built from 14 residues. The CDR3 region is CAWNPSANTGELFF. The CDR3 DNA reads as TGTGCCTGGAACCCTAGCGCGAACACCGGGGAGCTGTTTTTT.

Comment on this clone: The germline gene is not matched at one end of the junction; a read error may be the cause. The chain uses TRBV5-1 and TRBJ2-5, with 13 bases that match TRBD2. Germline V gene sequence: CDR1 SGHRS, CDR2 YFSETQ. This CDR3 contains 15 residues. The CDR3 here is CASTLGTSGEKTQYF. The DNA of the CDR3 is TGCGCCAGCACCTTGGGGACTAGCGGGGAAAAGACCCAGTACTTC.

This chain links TRBV5-1 with TRBJ2-7; 7 nucleotides agree with TRBD1. Germline assignment: CDR1 SGHRS and CDR2 YFSETQ. V lost 3 bases, J lost 0 bases, and 12 bases stayed unmatched. The CDR3 length is 17 residues. The CDR3 reads CASSSGPGTAFSYEQYF. The CDR3 coding sequence is TGCGCCAGCAGCTCGGGCCCCGGGACAGCTTTCTCCTACGAGCAGTACTTC.

This sequence joins TRBV19 and TRBJ2-2; no definite D call. The CDR3 spans 15 residues. Germline lookup yields CDR1 LNHDA and CDR2 SQIVND (reference sequence). V gave up 3 bases and J gave up 4 bases, with 12 bases separating them. This chain's CDR3 is CASSIPRVPTGELFF. As DNA, the CDR3 is TGTGCCAGTAGTATCCCCCGGGTTCCCACCGGGGAGCTGTTTTTT.

This sequence joins TRBV5-4 and TRBJ2-1; 7 bases fit TRBD1. Losses at the gene ends were 3 bases for V and 4 bases for J; bases not matched to a gene: 4. CDR3 length: 14 residues. CDR1 SGHNT and CDR2 YYREEE come from the germline V gene (reference sequence). The CDR3 loop is CASSSAGGYNEQFF. CDR3 DNA sequence: TGTGCCAGCAGCTCGGCAGGGGGTTACAATGAGCAGTTCTTC.

The CDR3 DNA follows: TGTGCCAGCACCGTCACCCCACTAGCGGCCTACGAGCAGTACTTC. Encoded protein: CASTVTPLAAYEQYF. The chain has TRBV6-1 and TRBJ2-7, with TRBD2 identical over 8 bases. The V and J ends lost 7 bases and 2 bases, in that order; junction bases with no gene match: 10. CDR1 is MNHNS, CDR2 SASEGT, per germline. The CDR3 sequence is 15 residues long.

The chain uses TRBV30 and TRBJ2-7; D is perhaps TRBD1 (5 bases). Looked up from germline, CDR1 is GTSNPN and CDR2 is SVGIG (reference sequence). With 2 bases removed from V and 2 bases from J, the gap between germline ends came to 10 bases. The CDR3 has 13 residues. In DNA, the CDR3 is TGTGCCTGGAGTAGAGGACACCCCTACGAGCAGTACTTC. Amino acid sequence: CAWSRGHPYEQYF.

The chain joins TRBV11-2 to TRBJ1-2; D uncertain. Germline V gene sequence: CDR1 SGHAT, CDR2 FQNNGV. V lost 3 bases to trimming and J lost 1 base, with 6 bases between them. The CDR3 has 13 amino acids. DNA of the CDR3: TGTGCCAGCAGCTTTTCGGTTAACTATGGCTACACCTTC. This translates into CASSFSVNYGYTF.

The chain combines TRBV28 with TRBJ1-2, with D perhaps TRBD1 (6 bases). With 5 bases removed from V and 12 bases from J, the gap between germline ends came to 25 bases. Germline lookup yields CDR1 MDHEN and CDR2 SYDVKM. CDR3 length: 15 residues. DNA of the CDR3: TGTGCCAGCAGTCGGACGGTACCGCGACAGGATGGACACACCTTC. Translating it yields CASSRTVPRQDGHTF.

The chain joins TRBV6-1 to TRBJ1-3, with a weak D call TRBD1 (5 bases). V lost 5 bases and J lost 7, with 18 bases in between. There are 15 residues in the CDR3. Germline values: CDR1 MNHNS, CDR2 SASEGT. This CDR3 is CASSQTGRTINTIYF. The CDR3 DNA reads as TGTGCCAGCAGTCAAACCGGGAGGACAATCAACACCATATATTTT.

V is TRBV9 and J is TRBJ2-5; 11 nucleotides align to TRBD2. J was trimmed by 8 bases and V by 1 base; bases with no gene match: 7. This CDR3 region has 15 residues. Germline V CDR1 and CDR2: SGDLS, YYNGEE. CDR3 sequence (DNA): TGTGCCAGCAGCGTACGGGGACTAGCGGCGGGTACCCAGTACTTC. Its protein product is CASSVRGLAAGTQYF. Full variable domain (missing parts from reference TRBV9 and TRBJ2-5): DSGVTQTPKHLITATGQRVTLRCSPRSGDLSVYWYQQSLDQGLQFLIQYYNGEERAKGNILERFSAQQFPDLHSELNLSSLELGDSALYFCASSVRGLAAGTQYFGPGTRLLVL.

The CDR3 DNA is TGTGCCTGGAGTGTTGTAGAGCAGTACTTC. It codes for CAWSVVEQYF. V and J are TRBV30 and TRBJ2-7; the D is unclear. Per the germline V gene, CDR1 is GTSNPN and CDR2 is SVGIG (reference sequence). There are 10 residues in the CDR3. Trimming cost V 0 bases and J 7 bases, with 4 bases left between them.

V gene TRBV11-3 combines with J gene TRBJ2-3; 9 bases match TRBD2. Unmatched junction bases numbered 2, after V lost 1 base and J lost 0 bases. This CDR3 comprises 16 residues. CDR1 is SGHNT and CDR2 is YENEEA in the germline V gene. CDR3 nucleotides: TGTGCCAGCAGCTTAGGGACTAGCGCTAGCACAGATACGCAGTATTTT. It is translated as CASSLGTSASTDTQYF.

The chain carries TRBV9 and TRBJ1-1; TRBD1 might be the D (5 bases). The CDR3 runs to 17 residues. Looked up from germline, CDR1 is SGDLS and CDR2 is YYNGEE. V was trimmed by 6 bases and J by 3 bases, leaving 24 bases between them. CDR3 amino acids: CASIEGQIGGKDTEAFF. DNA of the CDR3: TGTGCCAGCATCGAGGGGCAGATCGGGGGGAAGGACACTGAAGCTTTCTTT.

Worth noting for this clone: Other DNA sequences in this specimen translate into the identical CDR3. The J gene is TRBJ2-1, the V gene TRBV5-6; 7 positions match TRBD2. The trim removed 1 base at V and 4 bases at J, leaving 5 bases unmatched. The CDR3 consists of 15 residues. From germline, CDR1 is SGHDT and CDR2 YYEEEE. This CDR3 is CASSLSASGYNEQFF. The CDR3 nucleotides read TGTGCCAGCAGCTTGTCTGCTAGCGGATACAATGAGCAGTTCTTC.

The chain uses TRBV14 and TRBJ2-7; D is perhaps TRBD1 (6 bases). V shed 2 bases and J shed 3 bases, with 11 bases lying between them. Germline-derived CDR1 and CDR2 are SGHDN and FVKESK. This CDR3 comprises 14 residues. The CDR3 here is CASSQRGGFYEQYF. The CDR3 DNA sequence: TGTGCCAGCAGCCAAAGAGGGGGATTCTACGAGCAGTACTTC.

The V gene is TRBV2, the J gene TRBJ2-7; TRBD1 agrees at 7 bases. With 6 bases clipped from V and 10 bases from J, the junction kept 12 bases outside the gene matches. Germline lookup yields CDR1 SNHLY and CDR2 FYNNEI. The CDR3 sequence is 13 residues long. CDR3 in DNA: TGTGCCAGCAGAATAGGGGGCGCCAACCTCCAGTACTTC. The encoded protein is CASRIGGANLQYF.